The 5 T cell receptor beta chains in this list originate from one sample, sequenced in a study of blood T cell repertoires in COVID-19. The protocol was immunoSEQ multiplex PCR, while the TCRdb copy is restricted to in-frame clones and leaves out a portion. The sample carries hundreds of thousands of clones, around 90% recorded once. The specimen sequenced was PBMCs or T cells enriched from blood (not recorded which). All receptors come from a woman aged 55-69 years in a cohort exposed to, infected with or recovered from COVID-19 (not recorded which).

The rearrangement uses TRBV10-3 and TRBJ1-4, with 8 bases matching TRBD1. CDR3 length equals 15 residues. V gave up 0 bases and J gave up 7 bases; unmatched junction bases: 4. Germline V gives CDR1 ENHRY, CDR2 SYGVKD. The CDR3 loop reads CAISESQGAGEKLFF. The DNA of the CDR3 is TGTGCCATCAGTGAGTCGCAGGGGGCGGGTGAAAAACTGTTTTTT.

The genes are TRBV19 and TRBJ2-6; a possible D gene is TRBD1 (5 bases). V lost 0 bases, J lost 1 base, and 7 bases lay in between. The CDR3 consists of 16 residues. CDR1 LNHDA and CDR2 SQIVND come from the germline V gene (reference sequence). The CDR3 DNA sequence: TGTGCCAGTAGTATAGAGGGGCGATCTGGGGCCAACGTCCTGACTTTC. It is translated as CASSIEGRSGANVLTF.

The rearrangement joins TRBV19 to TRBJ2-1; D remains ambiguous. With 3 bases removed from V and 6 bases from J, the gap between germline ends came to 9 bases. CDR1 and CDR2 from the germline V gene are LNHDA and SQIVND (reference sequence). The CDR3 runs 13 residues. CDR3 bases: TGTGCCAGTAGTATGGGTAGGAGCAATGAGCAGTTCTTC. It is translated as CASSMGRSNEQFF.

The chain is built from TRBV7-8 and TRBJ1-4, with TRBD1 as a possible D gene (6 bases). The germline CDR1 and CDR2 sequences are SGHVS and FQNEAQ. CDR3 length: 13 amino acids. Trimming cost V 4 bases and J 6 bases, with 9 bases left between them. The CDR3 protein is CASSWTAYEKLFF. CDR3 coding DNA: TGTGCCAGCAGCTGGACAGCTTATGAAAAACTGTTTTTT. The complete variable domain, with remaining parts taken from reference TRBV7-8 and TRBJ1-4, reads GAGVSQSPRYKVAKRGQDVALRCDPISGHVSLFWYQQALGQGPEFLTYFQNEAQLDKSGLPSDRFFAERPEGSVSTLKIQRTQQEDSAVYLCASSWTAYEKLFFGSGTQLSVL.

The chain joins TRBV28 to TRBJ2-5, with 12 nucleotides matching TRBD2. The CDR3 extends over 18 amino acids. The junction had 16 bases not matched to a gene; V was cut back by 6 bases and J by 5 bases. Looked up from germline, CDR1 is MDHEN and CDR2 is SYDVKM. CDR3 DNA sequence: TGTGCCAGCAGCCCTGCCCCCGGGACTAGCGGGCCCCGCGAGACCCAGTACTTC. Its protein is CASSPAPGTSGPRETQYF.